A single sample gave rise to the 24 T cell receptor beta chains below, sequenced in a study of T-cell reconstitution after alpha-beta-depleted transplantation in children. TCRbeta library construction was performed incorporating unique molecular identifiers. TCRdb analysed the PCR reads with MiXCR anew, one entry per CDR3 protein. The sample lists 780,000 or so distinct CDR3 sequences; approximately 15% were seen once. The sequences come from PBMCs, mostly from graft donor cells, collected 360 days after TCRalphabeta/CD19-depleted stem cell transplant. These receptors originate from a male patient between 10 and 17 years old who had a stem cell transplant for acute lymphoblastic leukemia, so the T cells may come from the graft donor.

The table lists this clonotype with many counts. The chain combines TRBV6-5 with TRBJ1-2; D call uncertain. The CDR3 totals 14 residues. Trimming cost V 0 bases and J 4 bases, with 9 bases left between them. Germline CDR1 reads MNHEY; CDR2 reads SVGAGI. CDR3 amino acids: CASSYSTGTYGYTF. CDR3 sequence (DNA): TGTGCCAGCAGTTACTCGACTGGAACCTATGGCTACACCTTC.

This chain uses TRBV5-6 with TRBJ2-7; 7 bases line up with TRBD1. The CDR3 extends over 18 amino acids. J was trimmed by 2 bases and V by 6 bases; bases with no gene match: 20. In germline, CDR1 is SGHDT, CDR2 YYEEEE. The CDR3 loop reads CASTLWARGMDTAYEQYF. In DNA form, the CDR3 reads TGTGCCAGCACCCTCTGGGCCAGGGGGATGGATACTGCCTACGAGCAGTACTTC.

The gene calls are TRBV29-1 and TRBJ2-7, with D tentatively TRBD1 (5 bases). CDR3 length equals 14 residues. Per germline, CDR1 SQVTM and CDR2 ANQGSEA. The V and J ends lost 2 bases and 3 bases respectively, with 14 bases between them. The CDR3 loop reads CSVETQTEVYEQYF. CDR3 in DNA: TGCAGCGTTGAAACCCAGACAGAGGTCTACGAGCAGTACTTC.

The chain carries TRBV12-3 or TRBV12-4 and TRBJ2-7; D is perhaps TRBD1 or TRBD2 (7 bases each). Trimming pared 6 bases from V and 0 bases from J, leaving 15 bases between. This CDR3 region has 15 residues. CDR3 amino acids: CASSSQGRVSYEQYF. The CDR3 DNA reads TGTGCCAGCAGCTCACAGGGGAGGGTCTCCTACGAGCAGTACTTC.

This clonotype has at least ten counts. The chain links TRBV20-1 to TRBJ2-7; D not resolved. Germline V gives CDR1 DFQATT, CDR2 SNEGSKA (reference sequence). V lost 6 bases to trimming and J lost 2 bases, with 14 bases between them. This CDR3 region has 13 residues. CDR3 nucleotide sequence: TGCAGTGCCCTAAGCCGATTAACCTACGAGCAGTACTTC. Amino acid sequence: CSALSRLTYEQYF.

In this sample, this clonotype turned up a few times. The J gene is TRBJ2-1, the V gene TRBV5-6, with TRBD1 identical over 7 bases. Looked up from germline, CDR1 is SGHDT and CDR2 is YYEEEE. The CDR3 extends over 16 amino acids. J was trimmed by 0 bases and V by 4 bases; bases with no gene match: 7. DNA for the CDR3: TGTGCCAGCAGCCCACTCCGACAGGGCTCCTACAATGAGCAGTTCTTC. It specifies CASSPLRQGSYNEQFF.

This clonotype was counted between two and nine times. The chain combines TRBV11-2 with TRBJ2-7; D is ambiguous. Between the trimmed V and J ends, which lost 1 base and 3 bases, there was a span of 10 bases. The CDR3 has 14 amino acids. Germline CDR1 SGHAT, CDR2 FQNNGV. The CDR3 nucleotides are TGTGCCAGCAGCTTAGCCGGCAGCCGCTACGAGCAGTACTTC. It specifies CASSLAGSRYEQYF.

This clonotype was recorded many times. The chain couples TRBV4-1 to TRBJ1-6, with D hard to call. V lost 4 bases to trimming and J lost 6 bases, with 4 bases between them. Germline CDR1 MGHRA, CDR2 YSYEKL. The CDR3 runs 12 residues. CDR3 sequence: CASSPVNSPLHF. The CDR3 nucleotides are TGCGCCAGCAGCCCCGTTAATTCACCCCTCCACTTT.

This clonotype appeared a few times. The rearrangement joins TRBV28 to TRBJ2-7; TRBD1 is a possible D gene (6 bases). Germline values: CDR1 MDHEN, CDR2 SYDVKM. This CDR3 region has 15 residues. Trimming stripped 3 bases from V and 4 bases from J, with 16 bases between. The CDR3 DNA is TGTGCCAGCAGTTTTATTTCAGGGGTTGGGTACGAGCAGTACTTC. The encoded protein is CASSFISGVGYEQYF.

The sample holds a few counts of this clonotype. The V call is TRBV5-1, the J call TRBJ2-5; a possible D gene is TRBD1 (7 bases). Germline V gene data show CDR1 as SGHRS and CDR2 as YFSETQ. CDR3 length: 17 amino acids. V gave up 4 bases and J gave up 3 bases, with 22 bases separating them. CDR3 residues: CASSPNGGTVRKETQYF. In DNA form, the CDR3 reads TGCGCCAGCAGCCCCAACGGCGGGACAGTTCGTAAAGAGACCCAGTACTTC.

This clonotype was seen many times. The chain's CDR3 is CSVGRGGMNTEAFF. CDR3 nucleotide sequence: TGCAGCGTTGGCAGGGGGGGGATGAACACTGAAGCTTTCTTT. This sequence joins TRBV29-1 and TRBJ1-1; 7 bases are a match to TRBD1. Losses at the gene ends were 4 bases for V and 0 bases for J; bases not matched to a gene: 5. Germline V gives CDR1 SQVTM, CDR2 ANQGSEA. The CDR3 covers 14 residues.

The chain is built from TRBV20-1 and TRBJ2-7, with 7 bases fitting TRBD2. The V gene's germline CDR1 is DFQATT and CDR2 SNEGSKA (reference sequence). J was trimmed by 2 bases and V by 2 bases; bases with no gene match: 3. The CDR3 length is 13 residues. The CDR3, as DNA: TGCAGTGCTAGACTAGCGGCCGCCTACGAGCAGTACTTC. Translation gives CSARLAAAYEQYF.

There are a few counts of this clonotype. As DNA, the CDR3 is TGTGCCAGTAGTATATTGTCCCCCACGGAAGCTTTCTTT. Amino acids: CASSILSPTEAFF. This chain connects TRBV19 to TRBJ1-1; D ambiguous. This CDR3 contains 13 residues. Trimming stripped 2 bases from V and 8 bases from J, with 12 bases between. Per the germline V gene, CDR1 is LNHDA and CDR2 is SQIVND (reference sequence).

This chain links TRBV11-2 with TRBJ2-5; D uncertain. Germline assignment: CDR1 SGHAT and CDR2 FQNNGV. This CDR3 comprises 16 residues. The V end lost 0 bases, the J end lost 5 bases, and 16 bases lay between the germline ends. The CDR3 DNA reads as TGTGCCAGCAGCTTAGATCTGAGAGTAGTGCATGAGACCCAGTACTTC. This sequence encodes CASSLDLRVVHETQYF.

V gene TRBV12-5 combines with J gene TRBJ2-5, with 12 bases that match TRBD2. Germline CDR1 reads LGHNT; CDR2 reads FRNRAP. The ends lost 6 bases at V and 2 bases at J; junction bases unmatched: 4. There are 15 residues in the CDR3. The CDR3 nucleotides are TGTGCTAGTGGCTCCGGACTAGCGGGACAAGAGACCCAGTACTTC. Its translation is CASGSGLAGQETQYF.

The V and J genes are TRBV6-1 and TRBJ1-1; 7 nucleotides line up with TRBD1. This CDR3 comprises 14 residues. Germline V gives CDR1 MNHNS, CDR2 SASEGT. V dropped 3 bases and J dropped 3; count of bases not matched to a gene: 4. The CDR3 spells CASSDNRGHTEAFF. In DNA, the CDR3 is TGTGCCAGCAGTGATAACAGGGGACACACTGAAGCTTTCTTT.

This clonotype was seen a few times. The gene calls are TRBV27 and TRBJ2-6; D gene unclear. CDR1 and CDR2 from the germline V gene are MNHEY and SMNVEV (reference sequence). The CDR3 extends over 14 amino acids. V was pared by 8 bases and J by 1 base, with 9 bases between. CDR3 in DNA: TGTGCCAGCGGGGTAGGGTCTGGGGCCAACGTCCTGACTTTC. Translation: CASGVGSGANVLTF.

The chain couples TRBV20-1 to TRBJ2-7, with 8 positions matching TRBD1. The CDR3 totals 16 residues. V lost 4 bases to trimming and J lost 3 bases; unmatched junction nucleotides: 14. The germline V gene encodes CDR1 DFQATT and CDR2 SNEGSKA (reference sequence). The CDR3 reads CSATQIPTGVLYEQYF. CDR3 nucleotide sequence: TGCAGTGCTACCCAAATACCGACAGGGGTCCTCTACGAGCAGTACTTC.

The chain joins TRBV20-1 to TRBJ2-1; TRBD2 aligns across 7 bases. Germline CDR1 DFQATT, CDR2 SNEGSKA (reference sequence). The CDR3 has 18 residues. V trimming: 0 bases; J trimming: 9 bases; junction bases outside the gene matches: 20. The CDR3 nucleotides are TGCAGTGCTAGAGATCCCGTCTCTAGCGGACCCGTGGCGAGTGAGCAGTTCTTC. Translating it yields CSARDPVSSGPVASEQFF.

CDR3 protein: CASSPRLEAGELFF. CDR3 bases: TGTGCCAGCTCACCGAGATTAGAGGCCGGGGAGCTGTTTTTT. The chain employs TRBV18 and TRBJ2-2; D unclear. CDR3 length: 14 amino acids. Germline V gives CDR1 KGHSH, CDR2 LQKENI. Deletions cut 3 bases from V and 6 bases from J, with 11 bases between.

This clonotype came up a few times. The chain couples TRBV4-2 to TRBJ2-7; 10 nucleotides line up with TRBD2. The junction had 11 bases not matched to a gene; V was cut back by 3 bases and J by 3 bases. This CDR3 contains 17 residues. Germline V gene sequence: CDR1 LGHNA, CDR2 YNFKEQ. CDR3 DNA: TGTGCCAGCAGCCAGTGGGCCCTTAGCGGGGGGTACTACGAGCAGTACTTC. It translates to CASSQWALSGGYYEQYF.

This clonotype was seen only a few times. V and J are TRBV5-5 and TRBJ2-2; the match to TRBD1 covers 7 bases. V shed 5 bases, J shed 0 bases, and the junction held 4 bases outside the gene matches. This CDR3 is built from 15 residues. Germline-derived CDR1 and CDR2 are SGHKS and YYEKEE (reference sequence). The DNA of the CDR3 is TGTGCCAGCAGACCGGGACAGCCGAACACCGGGGAGCTGTTTTTT. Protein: CASRPGQPNTGELFF.

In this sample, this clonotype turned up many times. The CDR3: CASSLVRGGQETQYF. In nucleotides, the CDR3 is TGTGCCAGCAGCTTGGTTCGTGGGGGCCAAGAGACCCAGTACTTC. V is TRBV11-2 and J is TRBJ2-5; D tentatively reads TRBD1 or TRBD2 (5 bases each). The V gene's germline CDR1 is SGHAT and CDR2 FQNNGV. The CDR3 consists of 15 residues. V was shortened by 3 bases and J by 1 base, with 12 bases between the two germline ends.

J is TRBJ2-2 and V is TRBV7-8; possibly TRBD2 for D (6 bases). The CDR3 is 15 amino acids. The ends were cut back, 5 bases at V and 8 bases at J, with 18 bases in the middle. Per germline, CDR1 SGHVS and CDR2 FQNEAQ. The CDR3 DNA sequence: TGTGCCAGCAGCCGCAGATACCCGGAGGGAGGGGAGCTGTTTTTT. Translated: CASSRRYPEGGELFF.